This T cell receptor (beta chain) comes out of a study of a mutant IDH1 vaccine in newly diagnosed glioma. The overall study: Onset of vaccination occurred 4-6 weeks following radiotherapy alone, or with temozolomide cycles. Sex distribution of treated patients was around 62% male and around 40% female; mean age was around 40 years.

This table comes from immunoSEQ multiplex PCR, and its TCRdb copy is limited to in-frame clones, with some not included. This sample has about 44,000 clones, with 91% found just once. Worth noting for this clone: What it binds is unknown.

The germline CDR1 and CDR2 sequences are SGHVS and FQNEAQ. The CDR3 length is 12 residues. V gave up 5 bases and J gave up 6 bases, with 8 bases separating them. Specified time point: week 23, last vaccination. Vaccination comprised doses that each held 300 ug of mutant IDH1 20-mer peptide, plus topical imiquimod. The donors' diagnosis was new WHO grade 3 or 4 astrocytoma that was IDH1-mutant and ATRX-lost. Material: PBMCs, obtained from a glioma patient whose treatment included an IDH1 peptide vaccine. The chain joins TRBV7-8 to TRBJ1-5; unclear D gene. This receptor was obtained from a man in his fifties with glioma. The CDR3 coding sequence is TGTGCCAGCAGCGGTAGCGGTCAGCCCCAGCATTTT. This encodes CASSGSGQPQHF.